This T cell receptor beta chain was profiled in a study of OX40 agonist ivuxolimab in advanced cancers. With baseline, cycle 4 day 1, and cycle 7 day 1 as timepoints, blood was sampled. TCRdb's copy holds only in-frame clones and misses some; the assay was immunoSEQ multiplex PCR. The sample shows 90,000 or so clones, roughly nine tenths of them seen only once. V shed 5 bases, J shed 5 bases, and the junction held 16 bases outside the gene matches. The CDR3 runs 18 residues. CDR1 MDHEN and CDR2 SYDVKM come from the germline V gene. The material was CD4+ or CD8+ T cells sorted from blood, obtained in a trial of the OX40 agonist ivuxolimab. The TCR sequence derives from an adult with an advanced solid tumor such as melanoma, head and neck, liver or kidney cancer. The chain has TRBV28 and TRBJ2-1; 9 bases line up with TRBD1. The CDR3 here is CASSPTSLRDRVNNEQFF. DNA for the CDR3: TGTGCCAGCAGTCCTACTTCGCTCCGGGACAGGGTCAACAATGAGCAGTTCTTC.